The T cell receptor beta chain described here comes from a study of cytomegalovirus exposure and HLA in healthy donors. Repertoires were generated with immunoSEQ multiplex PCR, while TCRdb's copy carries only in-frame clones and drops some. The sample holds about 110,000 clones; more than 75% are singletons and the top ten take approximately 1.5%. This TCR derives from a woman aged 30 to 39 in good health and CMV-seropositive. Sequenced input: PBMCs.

The CDR3 protein is CASRGQSNQPQHF. Written as DNA, the CDR3 is TGTGCCAGCAGGGGACAGAGCAATCAGCCCCAGCATTTT. V is TRBV2 and J is TRBJ1-5, with 7 bases that match TRBD1. V trimming: 6 bases; J trimming: 1 base; junction bases outside the gene matches: 0. The germline V gene encodes CDR1 SNHLY and CDR2 FYNNEI. There are 13 residues in the CDR3. The full variable domain, in which reference TRBV2 and TRBJ1-5 provide the parts outside the CDR3, is EPEVTQTPSHQVTQMGQEVILRCVPISNHLYFYWYRQILGQKVEFLVSFYNNEISEKSEIFDDQFSVERPDGSNFTLKIRSTKLEDSAMYFCASRGQSNQPQHFGDGTRLSIL.